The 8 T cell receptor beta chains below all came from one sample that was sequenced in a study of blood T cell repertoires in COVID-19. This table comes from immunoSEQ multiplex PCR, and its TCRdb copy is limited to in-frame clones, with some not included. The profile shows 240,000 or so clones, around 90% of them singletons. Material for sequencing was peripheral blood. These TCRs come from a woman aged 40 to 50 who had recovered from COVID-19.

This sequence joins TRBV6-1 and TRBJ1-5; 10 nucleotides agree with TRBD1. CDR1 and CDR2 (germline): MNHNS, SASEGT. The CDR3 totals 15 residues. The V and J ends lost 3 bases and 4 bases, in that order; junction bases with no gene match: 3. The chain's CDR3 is CASSDRTGGNQPQHF. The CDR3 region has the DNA TGTGCCAGCAGTGACCGGACAGGGGGGAATCAGCCCCAGCATTTT.

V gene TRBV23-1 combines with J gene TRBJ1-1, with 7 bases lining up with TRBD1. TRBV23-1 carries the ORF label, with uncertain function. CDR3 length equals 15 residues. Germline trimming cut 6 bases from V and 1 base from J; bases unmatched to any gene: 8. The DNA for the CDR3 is TGCGCCAGCAGCTCAAAGACAGGGCCGAACACTGAAGCTTTCTTT. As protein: CASSSKTGPNTEAFF.

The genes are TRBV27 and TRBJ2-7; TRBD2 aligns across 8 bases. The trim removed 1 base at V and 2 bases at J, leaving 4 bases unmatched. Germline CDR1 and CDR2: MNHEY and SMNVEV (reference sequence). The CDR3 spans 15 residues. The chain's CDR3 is CASSLFAGGPYEQYF. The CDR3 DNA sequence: TGTGCCAGCAGTTTATTCGCGGGAGGCCCCTACGAGCAGTACTTC.

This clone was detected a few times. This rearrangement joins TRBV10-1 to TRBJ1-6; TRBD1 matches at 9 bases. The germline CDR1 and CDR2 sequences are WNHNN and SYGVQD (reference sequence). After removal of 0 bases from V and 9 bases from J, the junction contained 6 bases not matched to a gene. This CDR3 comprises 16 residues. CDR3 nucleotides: TGCGCCAGCAGTGAGTCCTGGGGGACAGGGACTTCACCCCTCCACTTT. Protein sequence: CASSESWGTGTSPLHF.

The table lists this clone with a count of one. The CDR3 loop reads CSASLAGGTEAFF. The CDR3 bases are TGCAGTGCTAGTCTGGCAGGGGGCACTGAAGCTTTCTTT. The J gene is TRBJ1-1, the V gene TRBV20-1; 7 bases are a match to TRBD1. CDR1 DFQATT and CDR2 SNEGSKA come from the germline V gene (reference sequence). J lost 4 bases, V lost 3 bases, and 5 bases had no gene match. There are 13 residues in the CDR3.

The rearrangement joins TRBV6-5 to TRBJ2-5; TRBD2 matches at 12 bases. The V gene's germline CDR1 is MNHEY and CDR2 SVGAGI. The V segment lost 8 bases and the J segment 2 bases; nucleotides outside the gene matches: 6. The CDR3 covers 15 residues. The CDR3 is CASQTGLAGQETQYF. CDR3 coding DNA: TGTGCCAGCCAGACTGGACTAGCGGGACAAGAGACCCAGTACTTC.

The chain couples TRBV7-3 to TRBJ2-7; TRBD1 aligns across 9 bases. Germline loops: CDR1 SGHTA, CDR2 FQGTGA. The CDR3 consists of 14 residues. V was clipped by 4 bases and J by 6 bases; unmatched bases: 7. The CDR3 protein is CASSSPTGGGEQYF. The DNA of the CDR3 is TGTGCCAGCAGCTCCCCGACAGGGGGGGGCGAGCAGTACTTC.

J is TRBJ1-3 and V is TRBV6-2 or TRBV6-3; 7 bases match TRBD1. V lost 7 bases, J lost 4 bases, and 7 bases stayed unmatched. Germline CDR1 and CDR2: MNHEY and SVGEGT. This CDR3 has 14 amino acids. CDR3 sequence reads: CASTPTGRGNTIYF. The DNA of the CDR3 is TGTGCCAGCACCCCGACAGGGCGCGGAAACACCATATATTTT.